This TCR beta chain was identified in a study of neurological immune-mediated disorders. This clonotype occurred many times. This CDR3 has 18 residues. The ends lost 0 bases at V and 3 bases at J; junction bases unmatched: 9. The germline V gene has CDR1 SGHRS and CDR2 YFSETQ. TCRdb reprocessed the 5' RACE reads via MiXCR and lists one record per CDR3 protein. The table includes about 38,000 distinct CDR3 sequences, approximately 10% detected once. Input material: CD4+ T cells from blood. The sequence was collected from a woman aged 25-40 years with HTLV-1-associated myelopathy (HAM/TSP). The V and J genes are TRBV5-1 and TRBJ1-1; 12 bases fit TRBD1. This CDR3 reads CASSLDPGQGAGYTEAFF. The DNA of the CDR3 is TGCGCCAGCAGCTTGGATCCGGGACAGGGGGCAGGTTACACTGAAGCTTTCTTT.